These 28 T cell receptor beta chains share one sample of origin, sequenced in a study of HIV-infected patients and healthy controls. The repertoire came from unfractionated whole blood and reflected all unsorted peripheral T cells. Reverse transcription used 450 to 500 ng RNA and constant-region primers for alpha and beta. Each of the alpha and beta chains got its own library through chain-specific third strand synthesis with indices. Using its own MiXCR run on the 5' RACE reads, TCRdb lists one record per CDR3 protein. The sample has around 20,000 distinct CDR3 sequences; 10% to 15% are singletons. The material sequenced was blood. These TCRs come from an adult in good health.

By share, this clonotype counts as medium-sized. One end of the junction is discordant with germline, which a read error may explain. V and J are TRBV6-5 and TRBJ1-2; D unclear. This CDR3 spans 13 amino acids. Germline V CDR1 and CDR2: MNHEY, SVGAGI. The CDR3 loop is CATSYKREQGYTF. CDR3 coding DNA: TGTGCCACCAGTTATAAGAGAGAGCAGGGCTACACCTTC.

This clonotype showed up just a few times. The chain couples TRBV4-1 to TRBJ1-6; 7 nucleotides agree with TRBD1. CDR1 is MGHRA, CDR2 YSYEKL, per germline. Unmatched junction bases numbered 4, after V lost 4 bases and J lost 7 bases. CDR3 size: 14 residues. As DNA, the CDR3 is TGCGCCAGCAGCCCTTCAGGGGGGAATTCACCCCTCCACTTT. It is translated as CASSPSGGNSPLHF.

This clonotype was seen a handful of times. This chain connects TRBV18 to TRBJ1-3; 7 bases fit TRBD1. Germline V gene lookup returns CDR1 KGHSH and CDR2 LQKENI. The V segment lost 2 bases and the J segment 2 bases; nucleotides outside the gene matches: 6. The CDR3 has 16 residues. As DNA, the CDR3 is TGTGCCAGCTCACCATGGGCGGGACAGACTGGAAACACCATATATTTT. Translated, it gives CASSPWAGQTGNTIYF.

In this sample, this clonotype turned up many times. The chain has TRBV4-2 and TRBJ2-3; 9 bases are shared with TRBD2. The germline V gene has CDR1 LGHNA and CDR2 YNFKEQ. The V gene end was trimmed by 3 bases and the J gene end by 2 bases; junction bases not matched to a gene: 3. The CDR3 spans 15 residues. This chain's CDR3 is CASSHPGLATDTQYF. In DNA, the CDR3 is TGTGCCAGCAGCCACCCGGGACTAGCCACAGATACGCAGTATTTT.

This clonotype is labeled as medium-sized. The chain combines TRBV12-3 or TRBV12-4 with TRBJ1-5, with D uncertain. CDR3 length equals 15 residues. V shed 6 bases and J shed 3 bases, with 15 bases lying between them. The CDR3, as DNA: TGTGCCAGCAGCGCGGGGAGGACCTTCAATCAGCCCCAGCATTTT. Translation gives CASSAGRTFNQPQHF.

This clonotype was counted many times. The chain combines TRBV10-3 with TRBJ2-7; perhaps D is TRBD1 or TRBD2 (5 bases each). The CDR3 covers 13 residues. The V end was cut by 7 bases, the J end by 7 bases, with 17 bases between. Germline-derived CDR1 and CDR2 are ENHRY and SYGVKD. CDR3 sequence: CAINSGTAWEQYF. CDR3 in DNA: TGTGCCATCAATTCCGGGACCGCGTGGGAGCAGTACTTC.

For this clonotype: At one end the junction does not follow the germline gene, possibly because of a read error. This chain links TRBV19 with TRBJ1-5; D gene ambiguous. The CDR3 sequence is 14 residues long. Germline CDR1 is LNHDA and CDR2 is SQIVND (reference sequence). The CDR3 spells CASSGSLENQPRHF. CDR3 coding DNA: TGTGCCAGTAGTGGCAGTTTGGAGAATCAGCCCCGGCATTTT.

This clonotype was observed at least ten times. The CDR3 here is CSVVASGFTDTQYF. As DNA, the CDR3 is TGCAGCGTTGTAGCTAGCGGCTTCACAGATACGCAGTATTTT. The rearrangement uses TRBV29-1 and TRBJ2-3; 7 nucleotides line up with TRBD2. The CDR3 length is 14 residues. V trimming: 4 bases; J trimming: 2 bases; junction bases outside the gene matches: 6. Germline V gene sequence: CDR1 SQVTM, CDR2 ANQGSEA.

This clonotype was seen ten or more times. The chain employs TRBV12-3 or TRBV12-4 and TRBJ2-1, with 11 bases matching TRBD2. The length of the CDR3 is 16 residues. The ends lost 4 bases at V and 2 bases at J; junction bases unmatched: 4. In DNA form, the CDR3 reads TGTGCCAGCAGTTCACCGGGACTAGCGGCCTACAATGAGCAGTTCTTC. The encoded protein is CASSSPGLAAYNEQFF.

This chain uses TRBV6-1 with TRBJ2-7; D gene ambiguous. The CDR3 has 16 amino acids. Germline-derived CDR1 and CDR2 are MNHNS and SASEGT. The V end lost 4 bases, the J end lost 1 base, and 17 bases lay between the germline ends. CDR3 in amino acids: CASSANVGQASYEQYF. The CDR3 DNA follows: TGTGCCAGCAGTGCTAACGTCGGTCAGGCTTCCTACGAGCAGTACTTC.

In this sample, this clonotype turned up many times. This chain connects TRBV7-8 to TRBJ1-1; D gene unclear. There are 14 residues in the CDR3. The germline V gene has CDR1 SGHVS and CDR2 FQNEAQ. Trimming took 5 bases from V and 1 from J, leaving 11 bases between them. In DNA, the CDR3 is TGTGCCAGCAGCCCCATGTACTCGAACACTGAAGCTTTCTTT. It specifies CASSPMYSNTEAFF.

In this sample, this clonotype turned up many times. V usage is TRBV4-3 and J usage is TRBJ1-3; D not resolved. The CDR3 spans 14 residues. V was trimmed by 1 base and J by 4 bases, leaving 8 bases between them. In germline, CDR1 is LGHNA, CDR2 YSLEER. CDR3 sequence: CASSQVGAGNTIYF. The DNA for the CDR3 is TGCGCCAGCAGCCAAGTGGGTGCGGGAAACACCATATATTTT.

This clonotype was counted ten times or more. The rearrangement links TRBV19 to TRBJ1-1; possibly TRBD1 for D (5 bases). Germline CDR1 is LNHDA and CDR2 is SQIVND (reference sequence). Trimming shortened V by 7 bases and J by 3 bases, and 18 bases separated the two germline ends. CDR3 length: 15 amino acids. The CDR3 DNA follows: TGTGCCAGTACGGCGGGGGTTATCCGGGACACTGAAGCTTTCTTT. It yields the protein CASTAGVIRDTEAFF.

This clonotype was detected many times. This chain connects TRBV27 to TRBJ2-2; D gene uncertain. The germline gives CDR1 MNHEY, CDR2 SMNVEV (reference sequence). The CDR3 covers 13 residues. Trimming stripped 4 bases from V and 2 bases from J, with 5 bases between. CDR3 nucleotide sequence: TGTGCCAGCAGTTCCCTAAACACCGGGGAGCTGTTTTTT. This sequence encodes CASSSLNTGELFF.

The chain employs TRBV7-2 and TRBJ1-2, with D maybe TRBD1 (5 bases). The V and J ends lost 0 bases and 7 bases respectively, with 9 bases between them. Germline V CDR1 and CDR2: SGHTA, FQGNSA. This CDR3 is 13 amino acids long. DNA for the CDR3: TGTGCCAGCAGCTTAGCTGGGGGGTCTGGCTACACCTTC. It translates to CASSLAGGSGYTF.

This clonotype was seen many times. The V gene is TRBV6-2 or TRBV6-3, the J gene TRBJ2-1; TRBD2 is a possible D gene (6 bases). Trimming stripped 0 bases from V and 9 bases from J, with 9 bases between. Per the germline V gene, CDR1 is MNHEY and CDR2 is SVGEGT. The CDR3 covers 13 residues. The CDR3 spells CASSYSMGGEQFF. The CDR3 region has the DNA TGTGCCAGCAGTTACTCGATGGGGGGTGAGCAGTTCTTC.

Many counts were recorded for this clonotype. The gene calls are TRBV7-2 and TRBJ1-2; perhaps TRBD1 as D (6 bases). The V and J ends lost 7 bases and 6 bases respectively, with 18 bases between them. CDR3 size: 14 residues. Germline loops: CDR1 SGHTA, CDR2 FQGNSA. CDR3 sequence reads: CASTQDGGPDGYTF. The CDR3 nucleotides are TGTGCCAGCACCCAAGATGGGGGGCCGGATGGCTACACCTTC.

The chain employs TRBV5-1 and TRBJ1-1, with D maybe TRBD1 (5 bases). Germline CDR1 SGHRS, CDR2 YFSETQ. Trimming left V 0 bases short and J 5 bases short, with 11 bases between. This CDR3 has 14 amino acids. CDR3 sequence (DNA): TGCGCCAGCAGCTTGGCGGGGGGAGGGACTGAAGCTTTCTTT. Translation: CASSLAGGGTEAFF.

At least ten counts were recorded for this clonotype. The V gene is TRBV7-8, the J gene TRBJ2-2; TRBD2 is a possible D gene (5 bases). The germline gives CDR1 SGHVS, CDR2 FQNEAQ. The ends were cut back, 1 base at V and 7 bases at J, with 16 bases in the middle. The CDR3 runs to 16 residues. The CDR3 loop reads CASSLVASRKVGELFF. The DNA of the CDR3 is TGTGCCAGCAGCTTAGTAGCTAGCCGGAAGGTCGGGGAGCTGTTTTTT.

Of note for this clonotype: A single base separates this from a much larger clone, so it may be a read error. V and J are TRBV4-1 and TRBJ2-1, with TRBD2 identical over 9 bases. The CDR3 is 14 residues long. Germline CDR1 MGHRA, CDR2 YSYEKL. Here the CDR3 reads CTSSQGAGGNEQFF. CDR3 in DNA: TGCACCAGCAGCCAAGGTGCGGGGGGGAATGAGCAGTTCTTC.

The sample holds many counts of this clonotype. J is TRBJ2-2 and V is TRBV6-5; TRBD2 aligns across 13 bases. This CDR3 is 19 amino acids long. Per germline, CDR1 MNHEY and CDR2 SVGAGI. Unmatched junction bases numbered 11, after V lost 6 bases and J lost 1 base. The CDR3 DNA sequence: TGTGCCAGCAGAATAGCGGGACTAGCGGGGAGCATGAACACCGGGGAGCTGTTTTTT. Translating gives CASRIAGLAGSMNTGELFF.

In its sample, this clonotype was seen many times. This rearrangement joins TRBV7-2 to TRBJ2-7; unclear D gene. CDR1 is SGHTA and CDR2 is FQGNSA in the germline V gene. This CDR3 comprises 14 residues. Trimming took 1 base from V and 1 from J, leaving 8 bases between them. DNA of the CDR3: TGTGCCAGCAGCTTAGTAGGACGATCCTACGAGCAGTACTTC. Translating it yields CASSLVGRSYEQYF.

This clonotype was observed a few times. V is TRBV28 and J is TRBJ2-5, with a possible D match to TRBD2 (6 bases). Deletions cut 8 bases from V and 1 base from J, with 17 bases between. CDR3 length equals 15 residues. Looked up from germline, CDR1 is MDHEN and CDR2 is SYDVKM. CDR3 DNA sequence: TGTGCCAGCGGTAGGGACCGGCGGGGCCAAGAGACCCAGTACTTC. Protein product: CASGRDRRGQETQYF.

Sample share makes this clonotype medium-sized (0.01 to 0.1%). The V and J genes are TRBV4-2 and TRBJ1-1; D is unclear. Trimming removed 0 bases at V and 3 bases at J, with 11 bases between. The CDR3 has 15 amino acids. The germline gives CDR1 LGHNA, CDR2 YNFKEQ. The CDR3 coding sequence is TGTGCCAGCAGCCAAGAAACCCAGCGGGACACTGAAGCTTTCTTT. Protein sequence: CASSQETQRDTEAFF.

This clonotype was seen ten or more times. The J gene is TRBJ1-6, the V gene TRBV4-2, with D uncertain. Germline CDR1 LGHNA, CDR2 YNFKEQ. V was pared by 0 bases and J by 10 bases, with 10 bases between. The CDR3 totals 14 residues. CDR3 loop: CASSQDFWASPLHF. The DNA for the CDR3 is TGTGCCAGCAGCCAAGACTTCTGGGCCTCACCCCTCCACTTT.

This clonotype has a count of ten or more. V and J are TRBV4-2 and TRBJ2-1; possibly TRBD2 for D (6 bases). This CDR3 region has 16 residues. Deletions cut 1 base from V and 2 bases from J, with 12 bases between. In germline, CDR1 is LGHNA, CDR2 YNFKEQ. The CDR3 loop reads CASSQGGSGTYNEQFF. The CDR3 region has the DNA TGTGCCAGCAGCCAAGGGGGTAGCGGAACCTACAATGAGCAGTTCTTC.

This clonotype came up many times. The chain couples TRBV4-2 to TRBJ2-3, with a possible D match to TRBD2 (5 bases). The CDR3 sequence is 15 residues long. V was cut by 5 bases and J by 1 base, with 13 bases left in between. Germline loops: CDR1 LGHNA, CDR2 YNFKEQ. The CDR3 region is CASSRRYGGTDTQYF. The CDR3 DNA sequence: TGTGCCAGCAGCAGACGGTACGGGGGCACAGATACGCAGTATTTT.

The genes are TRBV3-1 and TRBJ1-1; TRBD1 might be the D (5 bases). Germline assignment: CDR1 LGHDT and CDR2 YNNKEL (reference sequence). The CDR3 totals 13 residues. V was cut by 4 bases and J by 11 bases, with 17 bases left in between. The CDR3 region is CASSRGRSSLAFF. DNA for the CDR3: TGTGCCAGCAGCCGGGGCAGGTCCTCGCTGGCTTTCTTT.